The TCR delta chain described here comes from a study of γδ T cells in repeated Plasmodium falciparum infection listed by TCRdb under 2021. About the full investigation: The natural-infection arm enrolled Malian children exposed to intense seasonal malaria transmission, compared against age and gender matched Australian children. Malian gammadelta TCR repertoires were analysed cross-sectionally during no-transmission periods and longitudinally across acute febrile malaria episodes. Four controlled human malaria infections were administered to about 5 malaria-naive U.S. adults over 644 days by bites from P. falciparum NF54-infected Anopheles stephensi mosquitoes. In the study, the shaping of the human gammadelta T cell repertoire by repeated Plasmodium falciparum infection was examined using natural infection in Mali and controlled human malaria infection. Samples from controlled-infection subjects were taken at baseline, right before selected infections, and 21 days after each infection. Broad study findings and their caveats: Generalizability was limited because the Malian cohort was drawn from a small rural village of predominantly one ethnic group. Analysis of inter-individual variability in gammadelta T cell responses was limited by the small size of the controlled-infection cohort. Compared with Australian children, Malian children appeared to have Vdelta2-negative gammadelta TCR repertoires that were more clonally expanded, less diverse and less shared. In Vdelta2-negative gammadelta TCR repertoires, which were largely Vdelta1+, repeated controlled infections appeared to drive waves of new clonotype selection. A highly stable polyclonal repertoire over time and infection, with many inter-individual overlapping TCRgamma sequences, was shown by Vgamma9/Vdelta2+ TCR repertoires.

Many counts were recorded for this clone. The target of this receptor is not known. There are no base qualities to consult, and no much larger clone falls within one base. The sample has other DNA sequences that encode this CDR3 too. Vgamma9/Vdelta2+ and Vdelta2-negative gammadelta T cell populations were flow-sorted from peripheral blood mononuclear cells for bulk TCR repertoire analysis. Libraries were constructed by multiplex PCR. Instrument used: Illumina MiSeq. Every sorted gammadelta T cell sample had both its TCR gamma (TRG) and TCR delta (TRD) chains sequenced. The authors' pipeline ran thus. Repertoire analyses included clonotype tree plots, accumulated frequency of the top 20 clonotypes, diversity index (DI) and D75 metrics. Via CATT, TCRdb reprocessed the public reads, and rows with identical DNA were then joined. These V and J calls rely on TCRdb rather than the paper's analysis. The sample profile shows tens of thousands of delta-chain clones; approximately 1% of them were found once. The ten largest clones take up 9.5% to 10% of the sample.

CDR1 and CDR2 are read off the germline V gene as TSWWSYY and QGS. From V the trimming removes 2 bases and from J it removes 10 bases, while the gene matches leave 11 bases of the junction unaccounted for. Reading from cysteine to phenylalanine, the CDR3 counts 15 amino acids. Only CDR3 DNA remains: 45 bases, in frame from the first base. The rearrangement joined TRDV1 to TRDJ1, and 9 junctional nucleotides match TRDD3. Source material: gamma-delta T cells from blood. This TCR came from a pool of human donors (malaria-infected and uninfected, not separated). The CDR3 protein sequence reads: CALGESTGGRMVLIF. In nucleotides, the sequence is TGTGCTCTTGGGGAATCGACTGGGGGACGGATGGTACTCATCTTT.